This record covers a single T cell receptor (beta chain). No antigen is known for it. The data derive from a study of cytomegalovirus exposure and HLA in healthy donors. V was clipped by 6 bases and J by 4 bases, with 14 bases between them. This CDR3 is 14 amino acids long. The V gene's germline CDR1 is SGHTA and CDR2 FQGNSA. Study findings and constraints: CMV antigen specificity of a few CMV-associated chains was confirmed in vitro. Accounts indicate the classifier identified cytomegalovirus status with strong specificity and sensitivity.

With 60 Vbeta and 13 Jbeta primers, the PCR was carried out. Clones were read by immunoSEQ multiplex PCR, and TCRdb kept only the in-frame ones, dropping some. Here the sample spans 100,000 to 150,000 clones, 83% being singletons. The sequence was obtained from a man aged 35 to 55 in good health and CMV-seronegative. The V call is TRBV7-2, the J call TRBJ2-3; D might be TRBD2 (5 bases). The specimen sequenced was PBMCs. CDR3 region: CASRPRASSDTQYF. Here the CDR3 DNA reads TGTGCCAGCAGGCCGAGGGCCAGCTCAGATACGCAGTATTTT.